The next 11 T cell receptor beta chains were all read from a single sample in a study of cytotoxic CD8 clonotypes in ibrutinib-treated CLL. The table came from immunoSEQ multiplex PCR; TCRdb's copy has only in-frame clones and leaves some out. The sample contains just over 200,000 clones, 65% to 80% of which appear only once. The sample was PBMCs, taken after 12 months of ibrutinib treatment. All receptors derive from a human donor with chronic lymphocytic leukemia.

The count of this clone is one. J is TRBJ2-5 and V is TRBV28, with TRBD1 identical over 10 bases. The better agreement between TRBJ2-7 and the DNA end casts doubt on the J call. Germline V gene lookup returns CDR1 MDHEN and CDR2 SYDVKM. The CDR3 spans 15 residues. In DNA, the CDR3 is TGTGCCAGCATACTCTCCGGGACAGGGGACCACGAGCAGTACTTC. This sequence encodes CASILSGTGDHEQYF.

The chain combines TRBV28 with TRBJ1-3; maybe TRBD1 (6 bases). Germline CDR1 reads MDHEN; CDR2 reads SYDVKM. Trimming removed 6 bases from V and 3 bases from J, with 15 bases in between. This CDR3 spans 15 amino acids. The CDR3 nucleotides read TGTGCCAGCAGGAGAGACAGGTTCATTGGAAACACCATATATTTT. Translation: CASRRDRFIGNTIYF.

V gene TRBV30 combines with J gene TRBJ2-7; 9 positions match TRBD1. V trimming: 4 bases; J trimming: 7 bases; junction bases outside the gene matches: 5. The CDR3 totals 12 residues. Germline CDR1 GTSNPN, CDR2 SVGIG (reference sequence). The CDR3, as DNA: TGTGCCTGGAACAGGGGGCTGGGAGAGCAGTACTTC. Translation gives CAWNRGLGEQYF.

CDR3 residues: CASRRTGSTDTQYF. For the CDR3, the DNA is TGTGCCAGCAGGAGGACAGGGAGCACAGATACGCAGTATTTT. The chain links TRBV27 to TRBJ2-3; TRBD1 matches 8 bases. The CDR3 consists of 14 residues. After removal of 6 bases from V and 0 bases from J, the junction contained 2 bases not matched to a gene. Per germline, CDR1 MNHEY and CDR2 SMNVEV (reference sequence).

There are a few counts of this clone. This chain connects TRBV30 to TRBJ1-4, with D uncertain. The CDR3 has 12 residues. The V end lost 0 bases, the J end lost 10 bases, and 9 bases lay between the germline ends. CDR1 is GTSNPN and CDR2 is SVGIG in the germline V gene (reference sequence). CDR3 region: CAWSVHLGKLFF. For the CDR3, the DNA is TGTGCCTGGAGTGTACATCTGGGAAAACTGTTTTTT.

The chain combines TRBV28 with TRBJ1-5; D may be TRBD1 (6 bases). V lost 4 bases to trimming and J lost 8 bases, with 18 bases between them. Germline CDR1 is MDHEN and CDR2 is SYDVKM. The CDR3 spans 15 residues. CDR3 protein: CASSSLGGGSKPQHF. CDR3 DNA sequence: TGTGCCAGCAGTTCCCTGGGAGGGGGGAGCAAGCCCCAGCATTTT.

The genes are TRBV6-5 and TRBJ2-2, with 7 bases lining up with TRBD2. Trimming at V came to 0 bases and at J to 5 bases, leaving 3 bases not matched to a gene. Germline V gene sequence: CDR1 MNHEY, CDR2 SVGAGI. CDR3 size: 15 residues. The CDR3 sequence: CASSYSLAETGELFF. CDR3 DNA: TGTGCCAGCAGTTACTCTCTAGCGGAGACCGGGGAGCTGTTTTTT.

This clone occurred once. This chain joins TRBV2 and TRBJ1-2; a weak D match, TRBD1 (5 bases). V lost 6 bases and J 4 bases, leaving 9 bases between the germline ends. The CDR3 length is 12 residues. From germline, CDR1 is SNHLY and CDR2 FYNNEI. CDR3 bases: TGTGCCAGCAGCACGGACATCTATGGCTACACCTTC. Translated: CASSTDIYGYTF.

In nucleotides, the CDR3 is TGTGCCAGCAGCCCTTGGTCAGGTGGGACTAGCGGGACCGGGGAGCTGTTTTTT. Translating gives CASSPWSGGTSGTGELFF. The rearrangement links TRBV7-3 to TRBJ2-2, with 12 bases matching TRBD2. This CDR3 has 18 residues. Germline assignment: CDR1 SGHTA and CDR2 FQGTGA. Trimming took 5 bases from V and 5 from J; bases not matched to a gene: 12.

CDR3 residues: CASSPVDGYEQYF. DNA for the CDR3: TGTGCCAGTAGTCCTGTTGACGGCTACGAGCAGTACTTC. The chain combines TRBV19 with TRBJ2-7, with D hard to call. V gave up 5 bases and J gave up 3 bases, with 11 bases separating them. Per the germline V gene, CDR1 is LNHDA and CDR2 is SQIVND (reference sequence). The CDR3 is 13 amino acids.

The chain carries TRBV2 and TRBJ1-2, with a weak D call TRBD1 (5 bases). CDR1 SNHLY and CDR2 FYNNEI come from the germline V gene. The CDR3 length is 12 residues. Trimming took 11 bases from V and 3 from J, leaving 13 bases between them. In nucleotides, the CDR3 is TGTGCCGAAAGCAGGGTAGACTATGGCTACACCTTC. Translated: CAESRVDYGYTF.